This T cell receptor beta chain was documented in a study of blood T cells in healthy people across ages. Next came a second PCR, run for roughly 6 to 11 cycles, which used a sample-barcoded 5' primer along with a J-beta primer mix. TCRdb reprocessed the 5' RACE reads with MiXCR, giving one entry per CDR3 protein. The data show around 970,000 distinct CDR3 sequences, roughly 50% seen once. Regarding this clonotype: As yet, its antigen is unknown.

Study-wide findings and caveats: In the absence of known donor CMV status, changes in expanded clonotypes were possibly confounded.

V trimming: 1 base; J trimming: 4 bases; junction bases outside the gene matches: 6. CDR3 length equals 16 residues. Germline V gives CDR1 SGHTA, CDR2 FQGNSA. The chain combines TRBV7-2 with TRBJ2-2; 7 bases match TRBD2. The sequencing sample was made of blood. This receptor was identified in a woman aged 60-75 years in good health. Here the CDR3 DNA reads TGTGCCAGCAGCTTAGTGGGAGGGGCGGCCACCGGGGAGCTGTTTTTT. Amino acids: CASSLVGGAATGELFF. Full variable domain (missing parts from reference TRBV7-2 and TRBJ2-2): GAGVSQSPSNKVTEKGKDVELRCDPISGHTALYWYRQSLGQGLEFLIYFQGNSAPDKSGLPSDRFSAERTGGSVSTLTIQRTQQEDSAVYLCASSLVGGAATGELFFGEGSRLTVL.